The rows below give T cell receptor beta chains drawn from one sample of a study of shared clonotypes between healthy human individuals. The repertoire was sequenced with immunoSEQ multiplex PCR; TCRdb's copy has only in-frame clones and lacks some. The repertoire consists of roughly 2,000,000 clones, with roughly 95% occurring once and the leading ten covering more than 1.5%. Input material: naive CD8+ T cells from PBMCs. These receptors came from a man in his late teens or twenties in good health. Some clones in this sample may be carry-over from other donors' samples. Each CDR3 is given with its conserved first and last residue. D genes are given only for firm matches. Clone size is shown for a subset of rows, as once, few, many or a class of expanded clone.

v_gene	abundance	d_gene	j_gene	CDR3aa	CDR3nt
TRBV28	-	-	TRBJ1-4	CASTHPPAENEKLFF	TGTGCCAGCACCCACCCCCCCGCCGAGAATGAAAAACTGTTTTTT
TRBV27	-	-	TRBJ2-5	CASSPDRNQETQYF	TGTGCCAGCAGTCCTGACAGGAACCAAGAGACCCAGTACTTC
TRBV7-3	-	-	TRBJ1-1	CASSLQGPDTEAFF	TGTGCCAGCAGCTTACAAGGGCCGGACACTGAAGCTTTCTTT
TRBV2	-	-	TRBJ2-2	CAGGFLRTGELFF	TGTGCCGGAGGGTTTTTGAGGACCGGGGAGCTGTTTTTT
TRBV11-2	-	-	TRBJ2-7	CASSSPWSGESEQYF	TGTGCCAGCAGCTCACCCTGGAGCGGTGAAAGCGAGCAGTACTTC
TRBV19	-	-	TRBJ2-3	CASSTSSGGGTDTQYF	TGTGCCAGTAGCACGTCTTCTGGGGGAGGAACAGATACGCAGTATTTT
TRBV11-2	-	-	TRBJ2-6	CASSHWGVSGANVLTF	TGTGCCAGCAGCCACTGGGGGGTGTCCGGGGCCAACGTCCTGACTTTC
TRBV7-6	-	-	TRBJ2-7	CASSLLGGEQYF	TGTGCCAGCAGCTTACTGGGGGGCGAGCAGTACTTC
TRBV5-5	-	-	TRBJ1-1	CASSGGPRNTEAFF	TGTGCCAGCAGCGGGGGACCCCGGAACACTGAAGCTTTCTTT
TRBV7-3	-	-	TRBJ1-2	CASSLDSGHGYTF	TGTGCCAGCAGCCTGGACAGTGGACATGGCTACACCTTC
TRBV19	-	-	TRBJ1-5	CASSFQPNQPQHF	TGTGCCAGTAGTTTCCAGCCCAATCAGCCCCAGCATTTT
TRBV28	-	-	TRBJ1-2	CASSPMGVFNYGYTF	TGTGCCAGCAGCCCTATGGGGGTCTTTAACTATGGCTACACCTTC
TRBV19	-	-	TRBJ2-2	CASSITMGAGELFF	TGTGCCAGTAGTATAACTATGGGGGCCGGGGAGCTGTTTTTT
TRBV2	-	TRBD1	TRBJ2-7	CASTTGPYYEQYF	TGTGCCAGCACGACAGGGCCCTATTACGAGCAGTACTTC
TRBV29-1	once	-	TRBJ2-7	CSVVFGGMPEQYF	TGCAGCGTTGTTTTTGGCGGGATGCCCGAGCAGTACTTC
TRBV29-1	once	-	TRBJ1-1	CSVAGFLTEAFF	TGCAGCGTTGCCGGGTTTTTGACTGAAGCTTTCTTT
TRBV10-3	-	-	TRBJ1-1	CAISESPGNTEAFF	TGTGCCATCAGTGAGTCCCCGGGGAACACTGAAGCTTTCTTT
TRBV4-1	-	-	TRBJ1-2	CASSQSAAGALYGYTF	TGCGCCAGCAGCCAATCTGCTGCGGGGGCCCTCTATGGCTACACCTTC
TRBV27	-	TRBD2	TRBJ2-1	CASSGLAGVAEFNEQFF	TGTGCCAGCTCGGGACTAGCGGGAGTAGCAGAATTCAATGAGCAGTTCTTC
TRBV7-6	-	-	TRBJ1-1	CASSPTGYTEAFF	TGTGCCAGCAGCCCAACAGGGTACACTGAAGCTTTCTTT
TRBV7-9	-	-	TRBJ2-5	CASSLRREEETQYF	TGTGCCAGCAGCTTAAGAAGGGAGGAAGAGACCCAGTACTTC
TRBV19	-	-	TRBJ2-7	CASSIVGSLTYEQYF	TGTGCCAGTAGTATTGTCGGCAGCCTTACCTACGAGCAGTACTTC
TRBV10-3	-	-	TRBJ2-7	CAVKAELPYEQYF	TGTGCCGTAAAAGCGGAGCTCCCCTACGAGCAGTACTTC
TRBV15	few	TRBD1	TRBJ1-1	CATLDRVGDTEAFF	TGTGCCACCCTGGACAGGGTTGGGGACACTGAAGCTTTCTTT
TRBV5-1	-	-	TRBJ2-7	CASSLPMGMGDEQYF	TGCGCCAGCAGCCTACCCATGGGCATGGGGGACGAGCAGTACTTC
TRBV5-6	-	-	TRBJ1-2	CASSLVDFSGGYTF	TGTGCCAGCAGCTTGGTCGACTTCAGCGGGGGCTACACCTTC
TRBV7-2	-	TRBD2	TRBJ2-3	CASSALAGGWGTDTQYF	TGTGCCAGCAGCGCACTAGCGGGAGGGTGGGGCACAGATACGCAGTATTTT
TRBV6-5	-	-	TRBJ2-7	CASSYSNGVSYEQYF	TGTGCCAGCAGTTACTCGAACGGGGTTTCCTACGAGCAGTACTTC
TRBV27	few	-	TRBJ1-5	CASSQVVGQPQHF	TGTGCCAGCAGTCAAGTGGTCGGCCAGCCCCAGCATTTT
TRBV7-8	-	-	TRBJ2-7	CASSLRQSYEQYF	TGTGCCAGCAGTCTGAGACAATCCTACGAGCAGTACTTC
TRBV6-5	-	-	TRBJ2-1	CASSPGPHNEQFF	TGTGCCAGCAGCCCCGGCCCTCACAATGAGCAGTTCTTC
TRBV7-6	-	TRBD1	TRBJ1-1	CASSLDPGTGLNTEAFF	TGTGCCAGCAGCTTAGATCCTGGGACAGGGCTGAACACTGAAGCTTTCTTT
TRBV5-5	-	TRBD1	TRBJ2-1	CASSPGTDYNEQFF	TGTGCCAGCAGTCCCGGGACAGATTACAATGAGCAGTTCTTC
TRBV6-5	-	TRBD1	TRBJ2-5	CASSYPGGETQYF	TGTGCCAGCAGTTACCCAGGGGGAGAGACCCAGTACTTC
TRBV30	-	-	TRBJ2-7	CAWSPQGNSYEQYF	TGTGCCTGGAGCCCCCAGGGGAACTCCTACGAGCAGTACTTC
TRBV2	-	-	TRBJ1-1	CATRGPLLNTEAFF	TGTGCCACCCGAGGCCCGTTATTGAACACTGAAGCTTTCTTT
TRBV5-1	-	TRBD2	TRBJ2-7	CASSLARLAGAHEQYF	TGCGCCAGCAGCTTGGCCAGACTAGCGGGAGCCCACGAGCAGTACTTC
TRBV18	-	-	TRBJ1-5	CASSPYRGPGSNQPQHF	TGTGCCAGCTCACCGTATCGGGGGCCTGGAAGCAATCAGCCCCAGCATTTT
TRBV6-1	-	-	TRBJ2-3	CASSEWRGRSTDTQYF	TGTGCCAGCAGTGAATGGCGGGGCCGGAGCACAGATACGCAGTATTTT
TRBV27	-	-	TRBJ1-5	CASSSQGYGQPQHF	TGTGCCAGCAGTTCCCAGGGTTACGGTCAGCCCCAGCATTTT
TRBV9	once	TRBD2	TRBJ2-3	CASSVEAGGTSSTDTQYF	TGTGCCAGCAGCGTAGAGGCGGGAGGAACCTCTAGCACAGATACGCAGTATTTT
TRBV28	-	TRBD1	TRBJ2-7	CASRGDRLYEQYF	TGTGCCAGCAGGGGGGACAGACTCTACGAGCAGTACTTC
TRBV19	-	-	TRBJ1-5	CASRLGGQPQHF	TGTGCCAGTAGACTGGGAGGACAGCCCCAGCATTTT
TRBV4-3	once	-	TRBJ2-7	CASSQDFINSYEQYF	TGCGCCAGCAGCCAAGATTTTATTAACTCCTACGAGCAGTACTTC
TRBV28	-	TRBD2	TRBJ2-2	CASSRLATNTGELFF	TGTGCCAGCAGTAGACTAGCGACGAACACCGGGGAGCTGTTTTTT
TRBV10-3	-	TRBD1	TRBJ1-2	CAISEFKQGARDYGYTF	TGTGCCATCAGTGAGTTTAAACAGGGGGCTCGAGACTATGGCTACACCTTC
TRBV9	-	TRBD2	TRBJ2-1	CASSPFQRREGYNEQFF	TGTGCCAGCAGCCCATTCCAGAGGCGGGAGGGGTACAATGAGCAGTTCTTC
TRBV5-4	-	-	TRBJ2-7	CASSLYANYEQYF	TGTGCCAGCAGCTTGTACGCGAACTACGAGCAGTACTTC
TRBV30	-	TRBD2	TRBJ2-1	CAWRPVSREWDEQFF	TGTGCCTGGAGGCCGGTATCGCGGGAGTGGGATGAGCAGTTCTTC
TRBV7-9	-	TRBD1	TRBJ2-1	CASSFGTGPHNEQFF	TGTGCCAGCAGCTTCGGGACAGGGCCACACAATGAGCAGTTCTTC